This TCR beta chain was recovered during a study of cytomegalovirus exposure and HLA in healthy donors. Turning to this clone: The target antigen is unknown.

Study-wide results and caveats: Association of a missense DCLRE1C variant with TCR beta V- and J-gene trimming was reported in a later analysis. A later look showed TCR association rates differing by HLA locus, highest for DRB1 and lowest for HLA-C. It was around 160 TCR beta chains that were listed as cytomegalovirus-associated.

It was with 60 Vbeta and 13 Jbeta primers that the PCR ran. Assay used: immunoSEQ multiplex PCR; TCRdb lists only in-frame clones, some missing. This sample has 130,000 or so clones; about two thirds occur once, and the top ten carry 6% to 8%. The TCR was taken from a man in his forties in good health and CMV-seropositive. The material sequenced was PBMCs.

CDR3 sequence (DNA): TGTGCCAGTAGTATGGCGGGTTATAGCAATCAGCCCCAGCATTTT. This encodes CASSMAGYSNQPQHF. The chain combines TRBV19 with TRBJ1-5, with D hard to call. Trimming pared 3 bases from V and 0 bases from J, leaving 9 bases between. Germline loops: CDR1 LNHDA, CDR2 SQIVND (reference sequence). There are 15 residues in the CDR3.